The sequence of this T cell receptor beta chain was determined in a study of blood T cell repertoires in COVID-19. Background on the study: Sites across the United States, Italy and Spain contributed samples from acute and convalescent COVID-19.

The V end lost 5 bases, the J end lost 2 bases, and 13 bases lay between the germline ends. The CDR3 loop spans 15 amino acids. The germline gives CDR1 MDHEN, CDR2 SYDVKM. Produced via immunoSEQ multiplex PCR; TCRdb's table is partial and in-frame only. Among nearly 350,000 clones listed, over 75% were seen once. The sequenced material came from PBMCs or T cells enriched from blood (not recorded which). The chain is built from TRBV28 and TRBJ2-1, with TRBD2 as a possible D gene (5 bases). The sequence derives from a woman under 40 who had recovered from COVID-19. The CDR3 sequence: CASSPRTSPYNEQFF. The CDR3 DNA reads as TGTGCCAGCAGTCCACGGACTTCACCCTACAATGAGCAGTTCTTC.